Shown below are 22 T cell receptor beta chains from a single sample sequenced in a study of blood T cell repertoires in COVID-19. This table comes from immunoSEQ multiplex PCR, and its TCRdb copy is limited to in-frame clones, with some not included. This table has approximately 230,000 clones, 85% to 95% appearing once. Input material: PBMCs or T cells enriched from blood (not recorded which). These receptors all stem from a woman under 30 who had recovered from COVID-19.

In nucleotides, the CDR3 is TGTGCCAGCAGAGGCCGGGAGACCGAACCCCTCCACTTT. Translated: CASRGRETEPLHF. This chain joins TRBV25-1 and TRBJ1-6; no definite D call. The ends were cut back, 6 bases at V and 12 bases at J, with 15 bases in the middle. This CDR3 comprises 13 residues. The V gene's germline CDR1 is MGHDK and CDR2 SYGVNS.

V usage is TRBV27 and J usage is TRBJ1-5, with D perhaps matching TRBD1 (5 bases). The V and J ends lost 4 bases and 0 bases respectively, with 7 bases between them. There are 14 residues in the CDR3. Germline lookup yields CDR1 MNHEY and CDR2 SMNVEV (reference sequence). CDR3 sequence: CASSSTDSNQPQHF. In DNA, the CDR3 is TGTGCCAGCAGTTCGACAGATAGCAATCAGCCCCAGCATTTT.

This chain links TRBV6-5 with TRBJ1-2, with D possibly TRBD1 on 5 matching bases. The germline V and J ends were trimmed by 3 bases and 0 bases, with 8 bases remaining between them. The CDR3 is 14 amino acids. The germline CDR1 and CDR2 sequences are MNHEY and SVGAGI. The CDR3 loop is CASSYLTANYGYTF. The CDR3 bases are TGTGCCAGCAGTTATCTGACAGCTAACTATGGCTACACCTTC.

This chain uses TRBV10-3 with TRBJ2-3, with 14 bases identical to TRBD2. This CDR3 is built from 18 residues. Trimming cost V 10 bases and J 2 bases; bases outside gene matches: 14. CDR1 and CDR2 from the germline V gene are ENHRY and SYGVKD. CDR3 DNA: TGTGCCACCCGCTACCGGACTAGCGGGGGGACCACCACAGATACGCAGTATTTT. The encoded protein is CATRYRTSGGTTTDTQYF.

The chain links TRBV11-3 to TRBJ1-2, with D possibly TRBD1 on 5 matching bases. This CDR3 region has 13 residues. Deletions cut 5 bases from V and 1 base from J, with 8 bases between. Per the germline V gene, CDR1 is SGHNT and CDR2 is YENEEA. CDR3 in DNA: TGTGCCAGCAGCCCTCAGGGTAACTATGGCTACACCTTC. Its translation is CASSPQGNYGYTF. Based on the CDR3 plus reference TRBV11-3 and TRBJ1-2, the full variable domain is EAGVVQSPRYKIIEKKQPVAFWCNPISGHNTLYWYLQNLGQGPELLIRYENEEAVDDSQLPKDRFSAERLKGVDSTLKIQPAELGDSAVYLCASSPQGNYGYTFGSGTRLTVV.

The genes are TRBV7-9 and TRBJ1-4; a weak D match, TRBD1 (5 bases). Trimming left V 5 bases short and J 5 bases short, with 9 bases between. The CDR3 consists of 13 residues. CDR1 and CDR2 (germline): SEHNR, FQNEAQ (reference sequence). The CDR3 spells CASSRGYNEKLFF. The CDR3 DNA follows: TGTGCCAGCAGCCGGGGGTACAATGAAAAACTGTTTTTT.

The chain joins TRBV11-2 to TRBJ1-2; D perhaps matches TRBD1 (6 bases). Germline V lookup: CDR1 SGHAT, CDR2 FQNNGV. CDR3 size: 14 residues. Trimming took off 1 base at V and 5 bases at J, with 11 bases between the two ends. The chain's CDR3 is CASSLAQQGYGYTF. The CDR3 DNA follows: TGTGCCAGCAGCTTAGCTCAACAGGGTTATGGCTACACCTTC.

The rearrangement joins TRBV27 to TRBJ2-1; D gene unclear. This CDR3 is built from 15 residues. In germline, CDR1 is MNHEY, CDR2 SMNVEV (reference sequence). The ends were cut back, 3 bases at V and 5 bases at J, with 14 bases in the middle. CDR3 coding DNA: TGTGCCAGCAGTTTGGCACTTTACTATGACAATGAGCAGTTCTTC. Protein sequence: CASSLALYYDNEQFF.

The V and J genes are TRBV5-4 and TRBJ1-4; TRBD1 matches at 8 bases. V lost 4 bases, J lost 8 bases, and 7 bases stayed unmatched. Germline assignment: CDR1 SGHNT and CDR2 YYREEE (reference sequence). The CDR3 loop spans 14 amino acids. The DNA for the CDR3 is TGTGCCAGCAGCCAACGACAGGGGCGAGAAAAACTGTTTTTT. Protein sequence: CASSQRQGREKLFF.

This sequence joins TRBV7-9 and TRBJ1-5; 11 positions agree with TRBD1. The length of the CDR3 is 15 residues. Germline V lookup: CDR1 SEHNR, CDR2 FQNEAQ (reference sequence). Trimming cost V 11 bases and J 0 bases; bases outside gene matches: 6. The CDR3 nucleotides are TGTGCCTGGGGGACAGGGGGTTATAGCAATCAGCCCCAGCATTTT. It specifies CAWGTGGYSNQPQHF.

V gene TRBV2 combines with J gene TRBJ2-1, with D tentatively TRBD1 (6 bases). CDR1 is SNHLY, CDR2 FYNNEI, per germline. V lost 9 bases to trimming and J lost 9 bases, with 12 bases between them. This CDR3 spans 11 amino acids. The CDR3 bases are TGTGCCAGTTTACAGGGTCGTGAGCAGTTCTTC. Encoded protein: CASLQGREQFF.

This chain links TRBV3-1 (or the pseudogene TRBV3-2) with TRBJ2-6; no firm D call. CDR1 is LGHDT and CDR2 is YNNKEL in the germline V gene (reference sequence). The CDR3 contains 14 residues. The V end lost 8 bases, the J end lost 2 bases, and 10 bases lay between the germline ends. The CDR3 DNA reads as TGTGCCAGCCAGAAATCAACTGGGGCCAACGTCCTGACTTTC. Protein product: CASQKSTGANVLTF.

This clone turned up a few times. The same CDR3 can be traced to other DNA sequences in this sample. The CDR3 here is CASSSGLAGTDTQYF. The CDR3, as DNA: TGCGCCAGCAGCTCGGGACTAGCGGGCACAGATACGCAGTATTTT. This chain joins TRBV5-1 and TRBJ2-3, with 11 bases that match TRBD2. Germline CDR1 SGHRS, CDR2 YFSETQ. V lost 3 bases, J lost 1 base, and 1 base stayed unmatched. There are 15 residues in the CDR3.

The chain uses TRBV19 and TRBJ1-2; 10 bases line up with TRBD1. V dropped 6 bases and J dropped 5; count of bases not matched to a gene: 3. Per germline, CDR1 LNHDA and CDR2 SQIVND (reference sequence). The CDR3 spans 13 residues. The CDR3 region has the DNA TGTGCCAGTAGCCGACAGGGGGCTTATGGCTACACCTTC. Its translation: CASSRQGAYGYTF.

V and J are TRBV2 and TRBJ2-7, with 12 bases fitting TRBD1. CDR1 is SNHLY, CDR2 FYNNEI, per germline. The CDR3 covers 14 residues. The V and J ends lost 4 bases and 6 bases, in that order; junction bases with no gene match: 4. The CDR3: CASSARDRGLEQYF. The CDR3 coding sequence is TGTGCCAGCAGTGCCCGGGACAGGGGGCTCGAGCAGTACTTC.

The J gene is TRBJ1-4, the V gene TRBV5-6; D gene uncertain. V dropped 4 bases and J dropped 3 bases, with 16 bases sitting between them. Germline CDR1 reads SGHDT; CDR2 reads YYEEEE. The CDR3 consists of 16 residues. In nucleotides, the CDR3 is TGTGCCAGCAGCCTTTACGGGGTTAGTTCTAATGAAAAACTGTTTTTT. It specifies CASSLYGVSSNEKLFF. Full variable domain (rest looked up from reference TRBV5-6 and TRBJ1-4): DAGVTQSPTHLIKTRGQQVTLRCSPKSGHDTVSWYQQALGQGPQFIFQYYEEEERQRGNFPDRFSGHQFPNYSSELNVNALLLGDSALYLCASSLYGVSSNEKLFFGSGTQLSVL.

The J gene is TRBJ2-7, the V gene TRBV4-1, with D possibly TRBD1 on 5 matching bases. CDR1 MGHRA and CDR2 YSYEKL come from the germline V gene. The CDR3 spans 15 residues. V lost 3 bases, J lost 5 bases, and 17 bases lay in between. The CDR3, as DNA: TGCGCCAGCAGCCACCGACCTAACCAGGGCGACGAGCAGTACTTC. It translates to CASSHRPNQGDEQYF.

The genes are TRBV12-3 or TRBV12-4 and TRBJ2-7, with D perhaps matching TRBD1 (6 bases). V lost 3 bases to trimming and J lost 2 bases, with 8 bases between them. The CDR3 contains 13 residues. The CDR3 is CASSFTGPYEQYF. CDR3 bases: TGTGCCAGCAGTTTTACAGGGCCCTACGAGCAGTACTTC.

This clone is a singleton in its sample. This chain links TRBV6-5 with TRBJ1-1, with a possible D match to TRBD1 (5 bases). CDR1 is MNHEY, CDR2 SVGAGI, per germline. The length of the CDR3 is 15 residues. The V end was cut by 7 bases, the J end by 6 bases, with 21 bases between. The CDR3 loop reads CASTPGWQGKSEAFF. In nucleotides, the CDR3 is TGTGCCAGCACCCCCGGCTGGCAGGGCAAATCTGAAGCTTTCTTT.

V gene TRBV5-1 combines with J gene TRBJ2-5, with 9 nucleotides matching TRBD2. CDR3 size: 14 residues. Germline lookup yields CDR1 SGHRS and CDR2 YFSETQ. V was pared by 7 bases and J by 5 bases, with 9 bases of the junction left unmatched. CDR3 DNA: TGCGCCAGCTCCCCAGCGGGAGGAACGGAGACCCAGTACTTC. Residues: CASSPAGGTETQYF.

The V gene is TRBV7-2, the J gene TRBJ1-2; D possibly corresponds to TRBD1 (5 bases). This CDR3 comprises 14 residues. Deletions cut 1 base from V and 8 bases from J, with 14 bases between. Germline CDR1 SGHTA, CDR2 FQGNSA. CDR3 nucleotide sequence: TGTGCCAGCAGCTTAGGGGCAGGGTCTGGCGGCTACACCTTC. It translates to CASSLGAGSGGYTF.

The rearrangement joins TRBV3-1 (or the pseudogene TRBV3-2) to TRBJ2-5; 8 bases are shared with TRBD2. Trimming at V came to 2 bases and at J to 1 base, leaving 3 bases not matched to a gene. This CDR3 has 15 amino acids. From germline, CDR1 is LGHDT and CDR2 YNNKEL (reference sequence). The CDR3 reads CASSQRGGRQETQYF. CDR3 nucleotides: TGTGCCAGCAGCCAACGGGGGGGTCGCCAAGAGACCCAGTACTTC.